Listed below are T cell receptor beta chains from one sample, sequenced in a study of metastatic and nonmetastatic thyroid tumors. TCRdb re-clonotyped the PCR reads through MiXCR. The sample includes approximately 31,000 clones, under 30% of them seen just once. Sequenced sample: blood. The receptors come from a female donor with papillary thyroid cancer or a benign thyroid nodule (not recorded which). Some clones in this sample may be carry-over from other donors' samples. CDR3s include the opening cysteine and the closing phenylalanine or tryptophan. Fields, in order: J gene, D gene, V gene, clone size, CDR3 protein, CDR3 DNA. A D gene is named only where the DNA matches it firmly. Clone size is not always given. Where it is, it says once, few, many or a class for expanded clones.

j_call: TRBJ1-5
d_call: NA
v_call: TRBV30
clone_size: once
cdr3_aa: CAWIGPSQPQHF
cdr3_nt: TGTGCCTGGATCGGTCCGTCCCAGCCCCAGCATTTT

j_call: TRBJ1-2
d_call: NA
v_call: TRBV6-2/TRBV6-3
clone_size: NA
cdr3_aa: CASSYVAGSGYTF
cdr3_nt: TGTGCCAGCAGTTACGTGGCAGGGAGTGGCTACACCTTC

j_call: TRBJ2-1
d_call: TRBD2
v_call: TRBV28
clone_size: few
cdr3_aa: CASLTSGGQDEQFF
cdr3_nt: TGTGCCAGCTTGACTAGCGGGGGGCAGGATGAGCAGTTCTTC

j_call: TRBJ1-2
d_call: NA
v_call: TRBV27
clone_size: medium-sized
cdr3_aa: CASSFLRSGYGYTF
cdr3_nt: TGTGCCAGCTCCTTTCTAAGGTCGGGCTATGGCTACACCTTC

j_call: TRBJ2-5
d_call: NA
v_call: TRBV10-1
clone_size: many
cdr3_aa: CASSESGDRQETQYF
cdr3_nt: TGCGCCAGCAGTGAGTCAGGAGACCGCCAAGAGACCCAGTACTTC

j_call: TRBJ2-1
d_call: NA
v_call: TRBV11-2
clone_size: NA
cdr3_aa: CASSLASLNEQFF
cdr3_nt: TGTGCCAGCAGCTTAGCCAGCCTCAATGAGCAGTTCTTC

j_call: TRBJ2-7
d_call: TRBD2
v_call: TRBV3-1
clone_size: NA
cdr3_aa: CASLSSGYEQYF
cdr3_nt: TGTGCCAGCTTGAGTAGCGGGTACGAGCAGTACTTC

j_call: TRBJ2-7
d_call: NA
v_call: TRBV6-2/TRBV6-3
clone_size: few
cdr3_aa: CASSYYAGLSYEQYF
cdr3_nt: TGTGCCAGCAGTTACTATGCGGGACTGTCCTACGAGCAGTACTTC

j_call: TRBJ2-1
d_call: NA
v_call: TRBV5-1
clone_size: many
cdr3_aa: CASSLKGAATHEQFF
cdr3_nt: TGCGCCAGCAGCTTGAAAGGGGCCGCGACCCATGAGCAGTTCTTC

j_call: TRBJ1-5
d_call: TRBD1
v_call: TRBV2
clone_size: NA
cdr3_aa: CASRLQTGANQPQHF
cdr3_nt: TGTGCCAGCAGACTACAAACAGGGGCGAATCAGCCCCAGCATTTT

j_call: TRBJ1-2
d_call: NA
v_call: TRBV28
clone_size: NA
cdr3_aa: CASSFNLAGLNYGYTF
cdr3_nt: TGTGCCAGCAGTTTTAATCTGGCAGGGCTTAACTATGGCTACACCTTC

j_call: TRBJ2-7
d_call: NA
v_call: TRBV6-1
clone_size: medium-sized
cdr3_aa: CASSLPGSSYEQYF
cdr3_nt: TGTGCCAGCAGTTTGCCCGGGAGCTCCTACGAGCAGTACTTC

j_call: TRBJ1-1
d_call: NA
v_call: TRBV6-2/TRBV6-3
clone_size: NA
cdr3_aa: CASSYKRGHWAEAFF
cdr3_nt: TGTGCCAGCAGTTACAAAAGGGGACATTGGGCTGAAGCTTTCTTT

j_call: TRBJ1-5
d_call: NA
v_call: TRBV18
clone_size: many
cdr3_aa: CASSSQGNQPQHF
cdr3_nt: TGTGCCAGCTCATCACAGGGCAATCAGCCCCAGCATTTT

j_call: TRBJ1-6
d_call: NA
v_call: TRBV7-9
clone_size: NA
cdr3_aa: CASSGGSSYNSPLHF
cdr3_nt: TGTGCCAGCAGCGGGGGGTCCTCCTATAATTCACCCCTCCACTTT

j_call: TRBJ1-2
d_call: NA
v_call: TRBV5-1
clone_size: medium-sized
cdr3_aa: CASSPGDLVNYGYTF
cdr3_nt: TGCGCCAGCAGCCCAGGGGATCTTGTTAACTATGGCTACACCTTC

j_call: TRBJ2-7
d_call: NA
v_call: TRBV5-1
clone_size: once
cdr3_aa: CASSLSSSEQYF
cdr3_nt: TGCGCCAGCAGCTTAAGCTCCAGCGAGCAGTACTTC

j_call: TRBJ2-2
d_call: TRBD1
v_call: TRBV12-3/TRBV12-4
clone_size: NA
cdr3_aa: CASSSYGQGRSGELFF
cdr3_nt: TGTGCCAGCAGTTCCTATGGACAGGGAAGGAGCGGGGAGCTGTTTTTT

j_call: TRBJ2-3
d_call: NA
v_call: TRBV27
clone_size: few
cdr3_aa: CASSLLAGAYYTDTQYF
cdr3_nt: TGTGCCAGCAGTTTATTGGCAGGGGCCTACTACACAGATACGCAGTATTTT

j_call: TRBJ2-7
d_call: TRBD1
v_call: TRBV9
clone_size: NA
cdr3_aa: CASSVAGTGGNEQYF
cdr3_nt: TGTGCCAGCAGCGTAGCTGGAACAGGGGGCAACGAGCAGTACTTC

j_call: TRBJ2-2
d_call: NA
v_call: TRBV28
clone_size: NA
cdr3_aa: CASTTGQGLNTGELFF
cdr3_nt: TGTGCCAGCACTACCGGACAGGGACTAAACACCGGGGAGCTGTTTTTT

j_call: TRBJ2-7
d_call: NA
v_call: TRBV6-1
clone_size: NA
cdr3_aa: CASSEGDDYEQYF
cdr3_nt: TGTGCCAGCAGTGAAGGGGACGACTACGAGCAGTACTTC

j_call: TRBJ1-2
d_call: NA
v_call: TRBV7-2
clone_size: NA
cdr3_aa: CASSSGRAGYGYTF
cdr3_nt: TGTGCCAGCAGCTCGGGACGGGCGGGGTATGGCTACACCTTC

j_call: TRBJ1-3
d_call: TRBD1
v_call: TRBV6-1
clone_size: NA
cdr3_aa: CASIPRDRAGDTIYF
cdr3_nt: TGTGCCAGCATTCCCAGGGACAGGGCTGGAGACACCATATATTTT

j_call: TRBJ2-1
d_call: TRBD1
v_call: TRBV6-5
clone_size: few
cdr3_aa: CASLDPPGGSYNEQFF
cdr3_nt: TGTGCCAGCCTGGACCCCCCAGGGGGCTCCTACAATGAGCAGTTCTTC

j_call: TRBJ2-3
d_call: NA
v_call: TRBV20-1
clone_size: many
cdr3_aa: CSAPKSGFTDTQYF
cdr3_nt: TGCAGTGCCCCGAAAAGCGGTTTCACAGATACGCAGTATTTT

j_call: TRBJ2-1
d_call: TRBD1
v_call: TRBV6-4
clone_size: few
cdr3_aa: CASSRQGDWDEQFF
cdr3_nt: TGTGCCAGCAGCCGACAGGGGGATTGGGATGAGCAGTTCTTC

j_call: TRBJ1-1
d_call: NA
v_call: TRBV27
clone_size: few
cdr3_aa: CASAIRFMNTEAFF
cdr3_nt: TGTGCCAGCGCCATTAGGTTCATGAACACTGAAGCTTTCTTT

j_call: TRBJ2-2
d_call: NA
v_call: TRBV19
clone_size: NA
cdr3_aa: CASSIIRESGELFF
cdr3_nt: TGTGCCAGTAGTATAATCCGGGAGTCCGGGGAGCTGTTTTTT

j_call: TRBJ1-1
d_call: TRBD1
v_call: TRBV6-2/TRBV6-3
clone_size: medium-sized
cdr3_aa: CASSFQDLRQGVTEAFF
cdr3_nt: TGTGCCAGCAGTTTCCAGGATTTACGACAGGGGGTCACTGAAGCTTTCTTT

j_call: TRBJ2-2
d_call: TRBD1
v_call: TRBV28
clone_size: many
cdr3_aa: CASTKDRGWSGELFF
cdr3_nt: TGTGCCAGCACCAAAGACAGGGGGTGGTCCGGGGAGCTGTTTTTT

j_call: TRBJ2-2
d_call: NA
v_call: TRBV5-6
clone_size: NA
cdr3_aa: CASSFGFPGELFF
cdr3_nt: TGTGCCAGCAGCTTCGGGTTTCCCGGGGAGCTGTTTTTT

j_call: TRBJ2-1
d_call: NA
v_call: TRBV27
clone_size: many
cdr3_aa: CASSGGGANEQFF
cdr3_nt: TGTGCCAGCAGCGGAGGCGGGGCAAATGAGCAGTTCTTC

j_call: TRBJ2-1
d_call: NA
v_call: TRBV7-2
clone_size: NA
cdr3_aa: CASSLVQGGNEQFF
cdr3_nt: TGTGCCAGCAGCTTGGTTCAGGGAGGAAATGAGCAGTTCTTC

j_call: TRBJ2-3
d_call: NA
v_call: TRBV20-1
clone_size: once
cdr3_aa: CSAHFAGRTDTQYF
cdr3_nt: TGCAGTGCCCATTTCGCGGGGCGCACAGATACGCAGTATTTT

j_call: TRBJ2-7
d_call: NA
v_call: TRBV11-2
clone_size: NA
cdr3_aa: CASSLVRGGEQYF
cdr3_nt: TGTGCCAGCAGCTTAGTCCGGGGAGGCGAGCAGTACTTC

j_call: TRBJ2-3
d_call: TRBD1
v_call: TRBV2
clone_size: NA
cdr3_aa: CASRVGRTGRTDTQYF
cdr3_nt: TGTGCCAGCAGAGTGGGAAGGACAGGGCGAACAGATACGCAGTATTTT

j_call: TRBJ1-1
d_call: TRBD1
v_call: TRBV7-9
clone_size: NA
cdr3_aa: CASSGTGLEAFF
cdr3_nt: TGTGCCAGCAGCGGGACAGGCCTTGAAGCTTTCTTT

j_call: TRBJ2-2
d_call: NA
v_call: TRBV6-2/TRBV6-3
clone_size: few
cdr3_aa: CASSYFSGTGGELFF
cdr3_nt: TGTGCCAGCAGTTACTTTAGCGGCACCGGCGGGGAGCTGTTTTTT

j_call: TRBJ1-6
d_call: TRBD1
v_call: TRBV7-3
clone_size: few
cdr3_aa: CASSETGGLGSPLHF
cdr3_nt: TGTGCCAGCAGTGAAACAGGGGGCTTAGGTTCACCCCTCCACTTT

j_call: TRBJ2-7
d_call: TRBD1
v_call: TRBV5-5
clone_size: many
cdr3_aa: CASLRDRDRGREQYF
cdr3_nt: TGTGCCAGCCTCCGCGACCGGGACAGGGGGCGCGAGCAGTACTTC

j_call: TRBJ2-7
d_call: TRBD1
v_call: TRBV19
clone_size: NA
cdr3_aa: CASSETGGFYEQYF
cdr3_nt: TGTGCCAGTAGTGAGACAGGGGGCTTCTACGAGCAGTACTTC

j_call: TRBJ2-3
d_call: NA
v_call: TRBV9
clone_size: NA
cdr3_aa: CASSVEGEGGDTQYF
cdr3_nt: TGTGCCAGCAGCGTAGAGGGAGAGGGGGGGGATACGCAGTATTTT

j_call: TRBJ2-3
d_call: NA
v_call: TRBV12-3/TRBV12-4
clone_size: NA
cdr3_aa: CASSRKGGNTDTQYF
cdr3_nt: TGTGCCAGCAGTAGAAAGGGGGGGAACACAGATACGCAGTATTTT

j_call: TRBJ2-2
d_call: NA
v_call: TRBV5-1
clone_size: NA
cdr3_aa: CASSPHETGELFF
cdr3_nt: TGCGCCAGCAGCCCACACGAAACCGGGGAGCTGTTTTTT

j_call: TRBJ1-2
d_call: TRBD1
v_call: TRBV24-1
clone_size: NA
cdr3_aa: CATSAPQGQGASAYGYTF
cdr3_nt: TGTGCCACCAGTGCACCACAGGGACAGGGGGCCTCTGCGTATGGCTACACCTTC

j_call: TRBJ1-2
d_call: NA
v_call: TRBV19
clone_size: many
cdr3_aa: CASSISGASSGYTF
cdr3_nt: TGTGCCAGTAGTATATCAGGGGCTTCGTCGGGCTACACCTTC

j_call: TRBJ2-2
d_call: TRBD1
v_call: TRBV4-1
clone_size: NA
cdr3_aa: CASNPEGQGARELFF
cdr3_nt: TGCGCCAGCAACCCTGAGGGACAGGGGGCAAGGGAGCTGTTTTTT